This T cell receptor (beta chain) was captured by sequencing in a study of CD8 T cells in Susac syndrome. This clonotype was recorded once. Negative magnetic isolation gave CD8+ and CD4+ cells; FACS enriched CD8+ TEMRA. Germline CDR1 is SGHRS and CDR2 is YFSETQ. The CDR3 is 13 residues long. With 0 bases removed from V and 3 bases from J, the gap between germline ends came to 6 bases. RNA was extracted with the RNeasy kit, and a quantity of roughly 0.5 to 1 ug was reverse transcribed using random hexamers. TCRdb reanalysed the immunoSEQ multiplex PCR reads using MiXCR and keeps one entry per CDR3 protein. Of some 260,000 distinct CDR3 sequences detected, about 88% appear once; the ten largest clones hold approximately 0.11%.

The sequenced material came from CD8+ T cells from PBMCs. This chain joins TRBV5-1 and TRBJ2-5; no definite D call. This sequence was found in a human donor with multiple sclerosis. The CDR3 nucleotides are TGCGCCAGCAGCTTGGCCGAGGAAGAGACCCAGTACTTC. It yields the protein CASSLAEEETQYF.